This T cell receptor (beta chain) originates from a study of cytomegalovirus exposure and HLA in healthy donors. Remarks on this clone: The antigen remains unidentified.

Broader study findings: In a later analysis, TCR association rates varied by HLA locus: DRB1 most, HLA-C fewest. The number of N-insertions in an Asian-associated ancestry cluster was reportedly below the 666-donor mean in a later analysis. In a later analysis, at a false discovery rate of 0.05, approximately 18,000 TCR beta sequences were associated with HLA alleles. Immune exposure information comprised only CMV serostatus.

This CDR3 spans 13 amino acids. Per germline, CDR1 MNHNS and CDR2 SASEGT. V dropped 7 bases and J dropped 6; count of bases not matched to a gene: 8. 60 Vbeta and 13 Jbeta primers were used in PCR. TCRdb keeps only in-frame clones here, not all; method: immunoSEQ multiplex PCR. This table holds about 170,000 clones, roughly 79% found once. The clonotype originates from a woman aged 45 to 65 in good health and CMV-seropositive. The chain carries TRBV6-1 and TRBJ2-7; 8 nucleotides line up with TRBD2. The specimen was PBMCs. The CDR3 here is CASTGGVRREQYF. CDR3 DNA sequence: TGTGCCAGCACCGGGGGGGTTAGACGCGAGCAGTACTTC.